The rows below give T cell receptor beta chains drawn from one sample of a study of blood T cell repertoires in COVID-19. Libraries were prepared by immunoSEQ multiplex PCR; TCRdb keeps only in-frame clonotypes and omits some of them. The table shows about 370,000 clones, with roughly 90% occurring only once. The specimen sequenced was peripheral blood. The source is a woman aged 25 to 39 with COVID-19, enrolled during active disease. CDR3s include the opening cysteine and the closing phenylalanine or tryptophan. The D gene is left open where the match is weak. Some rows have no size entry. The others give once, few or many, or a class for an expanded clone.

v_call	j_call	clone_size	d_call	cdr3_aa	cdr3_nt
TRBV29-1	TRBJ1-3	.	TRBD1	CSVVRRGPLNSGNTIYF	TGCAGCGTTGTACGCAGGGGGCCCTTGAACTCTGGAAACACCATATATTTT
TRBV4-3	TRBJ1-1	.	.	CASSQISGATEAFF	TGCGCCAGCAGCCAAATATCGGGAGCCACTGAAGCTTTCTTT
TRBV6-2/TRBV6-3	TRBJ1-5	.	.	CASSYPIGQTEGNQPQHF	TGTGCCAGCAGTTACCCTATTGGACAGACAGAGGGCAATCAGCCCCAGCATTTT
TRBV11-3	TRBJ2-1	.	TRBD1	CASSLATGTGLINEQFF	TGTGCCAGCAGCTTAGCCACCGGGACAGGGCTGATCAATGAGCAGTTCTTC
TRBV9	TRBJ1-1	.	.	CASSRTKNTEAFF	TGTGCCAGTAGCAGGACAAAAAACACTGAAGCTTTCTTT
TRBV24-1	TRBJ2-1	few	TRBD2	CATRAAGGSYNEQFF	TGTGCCACCAGAGCAGCGGGAGGCTCCTACAATGAGCAGTTCTTC
TRBV4-3	TRBJ2-3	.	.	CASSQEGPLSTDTQYF	TGCGCCAGCAGCCAAGAGGGCCCCCTTAGCACAGATACGCAGTATTTT
TRBV10-1	TRBJ1-1	.	TRBD1	CASERGHVAEAFF	TGCGCCAGCGAAAGGGGGCATGTCGCTGAAGCTTTCTTT
TRBV29-1	TRBJ1-1	.	.	CSVSGRQRGWAFF	TGCAGCGTCAGTGGTAGGCAGCGAGGGTGGGCTTTCTTT
TRBV5-1	TRBJ1-4	.	.	CASSFRGMNEKLFF	TGCGCCAGCAGCTTCCGGGGTATGAACGAAAAACTGTTTTTT
TRBV7-9	TRBJ1-2	.	TRBD1	CASTLMTGANYGYTF	TGTGCCAGCACCCTTATGACAGGGGCCAACTATGGCTACACCTTC
TRBV5-4	TRBJ1-1	once	TRBD1	CASSTMPYRGTTEAFF	TGTGCCAGCAGCACAATGCCGTACAGGGGTACCACTGAAGCTTTCTTT
TRBV19	TRBJ1-2	.	TRBD1	CASSADRDGGYGYTF	TGTGCCAGTAGTGCAGACAGGGATGGTGGCTATGGCTACACCTTC
TRBV13	TRBJ2-1	once	.	CASSLWPDNEQFF	TGTGCCAGCAGCTTATGGCCAGACAATGAGCAGTTCTTC
TRBV12-3/TRBV12-4	TRBJ2-3	.	.	CASSLGGYTQYF	TGTGCCAGCAGTTTAGGGGGCTATACGCAGTATTTT
TRBV27	TRBJ1-1	.	.	CASSLSRRGTEAFF	TGTGCCAGCAGTTTATCCAGGAGGGGCACTGAAGCTTTCTTT
TRBV11-2	TRBJ2-2	.	.	CASSLAGAPTGELFF	TGTGCCAGCAGCTTAGCGGGAGCCCCCACCGGGGAGCTGTTTTTT
TRBV28	TRBJ2-2	.	TRBD1	CASSFGTGLNTGELFF	TGTGCCAGCAGTTTCGGGACAGGGTTGAACACCGGGGAGCTGTTTTTT
TRBV4-3	TRBJ2-2	.	TRBD2	CASSPGLAGGPSGELFF	TGCGCCAGCAGCCCAGGACTAGCGGGGGGGCCAAGCGGGGAGCTGTTTTTT
TRBV19	TRBJ2-1	.	TRBD2	CASSIWLAGGIGEQFF	TGTGCCAGTAGTATTTGGCTAGCGGGAGGGATCGGTGAGCAGTTCTTC
TRBV27	TRBJ1-2	.	TRBD1	CASSPRRGQPGIGYTF	TGTGCCAGCAGCCCCCGGCGGGGACAGCCTGGTATCGGCTACACCTTC
TRBV2	TRBJ2-7	.	.	CASSEVVSTGYEQYF	TGTGCCAGCAGTGAAGTGGTCTCAACGGGCTACGAGCAGTACTTC
TRBV14	TRBJ1-2	.	TRBD1	CASSQVGTGNYGYTF	TGTGCCAGCAGCCAAGTTGGGACAGGGAACTATGGCTACACCTTC
TRBV24-1	TRBJ2-2	.	TRBD2	CATSDREVPGELFF	TGTGCCACCAGTGATCGGGAGGTTCCCGGGGAGCTGTTTTTT
TRBV5-3	TRBJ1-2	.	.	CARSTNPQGRPHDSNYGYTF	TGTGCCAGAAGCACCAACCCACAGGGTCGCCCCCACGATTCTAACTATGGCTACACCTTC
TRBV11-2	TRBJ2-1	.	TRBD2	CASSGLAGGSSYNEQFF	TGTGCCAGCAGCGGTCTAGCGGGGGGGAGCTCCTACAATGAGCAGTTCTTC
TRBV18	TRBJ1-6	.	TRBD1	CASSPNSGQGALGSPLHF	TGTGCCAGCTCACCTAACTCGGGACAGGGGGCATTAGGTTCACCCCTCCACTTT
TRBV4-1	TRBJ2-5	.	TRBD1	CASSQTGGVEYETQYF	TGCGCCAGCAGCCAGACAGGGGGCGTCGAATATGAGACCCAGTACTTC
TRBV3-1/TRBV3-2	TRBJ2-1	.	TRBD2	CASSQGTSGGNEQFF	TGTGCCAGCAGCCAAGGTACTAGCGGGGGCAATGAGCAGTTCTTC
TRBV5-1	TRBJ2-5	.	.	CATRLQETQYF	TGCGCCACCCGTCTCCAAGAGACCCAGTACTTC
TRBV20-1	TRBJ1-2	.	.	CSASEAGRYGYTF	TGCAGTGCTAGTGAGGCAGGGCGCTATGGCTACACCTTC
TRBV21-1	TRBJ2-5	.	.	CASSKSPSGRPRETQYF	TGTGCCAGCAGCAAATCCCCTAGCGGGAGGCCTCGCGAGACCCAGTACTTC
TRBV29-1	TRBJ2-7	.	TRBD1	CSVEDQGQGLTYEQYF	TGCAGCGTTGAAGATCAGGGACAGGGGTTGACCTACGAGCAGTACTTC
TRBV11-2	TRBJ2-1	once	.	CASSSLWRGLYNEQFF	TGTGCCAGCAGCTCCCTCTGGCGGGGGCTGTACAATGAGCAGTTCTTC
TRBV7-2	TRBJ1-2	.	.	CASSFVEAGGAF	TGTGCCAGCAGCTTTGTAGAGGCAGGCGGGGCCTTC
TRBV18	TRBJ2-2	.	.	CASSSGDSHGELFF	TGTGCCAGCTCCTCCGGCGACTCCCACGGGGAGCTGTTTTTT
TRBV19	TRBJ1-2	.	TRBD1	CASKDRGLLYGYTF	TGTGCCAGTAAGGACAGGGGTTTACTCTATGGCTACACCTTC
TRBV13	TRBJ2-2	.	TRBD1	CASSAGDSWELFF	TGTGCCAGCAGCGCTGGGGACAGCTGGGAGCTGTTTTTT
TRBV7-9	TRBJ2-1	.	.	CATSGEGPEYNEQFF	TGTGCCACCTCGGGGGAAGGCCCCGAGTACAATGAGCAGTTCTTC
TRBV6-2/TRBV6-3	TRBJ1-1	.	TRBD1	CASSRTAPTGGTEAFF	TGTGCCAGCAGCCGAACCGCCCCGACAGGGGGCACTGAAGCTTTCTTT